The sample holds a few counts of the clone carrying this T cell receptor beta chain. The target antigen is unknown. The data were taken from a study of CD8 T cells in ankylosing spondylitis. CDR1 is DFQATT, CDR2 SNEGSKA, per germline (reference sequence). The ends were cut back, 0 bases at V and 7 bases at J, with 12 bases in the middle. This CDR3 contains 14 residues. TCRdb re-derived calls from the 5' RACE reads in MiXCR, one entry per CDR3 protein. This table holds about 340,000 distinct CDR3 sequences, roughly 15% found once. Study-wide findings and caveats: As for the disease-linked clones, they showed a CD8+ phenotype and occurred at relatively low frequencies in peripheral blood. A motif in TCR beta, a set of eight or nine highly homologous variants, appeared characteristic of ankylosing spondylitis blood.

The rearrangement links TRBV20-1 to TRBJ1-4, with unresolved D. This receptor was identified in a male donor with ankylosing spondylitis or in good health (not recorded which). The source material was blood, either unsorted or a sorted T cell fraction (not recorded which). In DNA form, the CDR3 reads TGCAGTGCTAGAGATCGTCAAAAGGGTGAAAAACTGTTTTTT. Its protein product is CSARDRQKGEKLFF.